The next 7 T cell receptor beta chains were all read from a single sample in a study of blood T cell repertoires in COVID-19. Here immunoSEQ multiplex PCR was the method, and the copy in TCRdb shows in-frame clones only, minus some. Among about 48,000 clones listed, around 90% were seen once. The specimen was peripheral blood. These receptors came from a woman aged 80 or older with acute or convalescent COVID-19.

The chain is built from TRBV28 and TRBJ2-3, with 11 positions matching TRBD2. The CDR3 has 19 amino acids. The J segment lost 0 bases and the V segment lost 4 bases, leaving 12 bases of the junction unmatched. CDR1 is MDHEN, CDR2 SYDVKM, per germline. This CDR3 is CASSSPSGSGGGSTDTQYF. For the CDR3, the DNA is TGTGCCAGCAGTTCCCCCTCGGGTAGCGGGGGGGGAAGCACAGATACGCAGTATTTT.

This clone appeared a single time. CDR3 sequence reads: CASSAGTITGELFF. The DNA for the CDR3 is TGTGCCAGCAGCGCCGGGACTATAACCGGGGAGCTGTTTTTT. The chain has TRBV9 and TRBJ2-2; 7 positions agree with TRBD2. Germline V gene sequence: CDR1 SGDLS, CDR2 YYNGEE. This CDR3 has 14 residues. V dropped 3 bases and J dropped 5; count of bases not matched to a gene: 4. The complete variable domain, with remaining parts taken from reference TRBV9 and TRBJ2-2, reads DSGVTQTPKHLITATGQRVTLRCSPRSGDLSVYWYQQSLDQGLQFLIQYYNGEERAKGNILERFSAQQFPDLHSELNLSSLELGDSALYFCASSAGTITGELFFGEGSRLTVL.

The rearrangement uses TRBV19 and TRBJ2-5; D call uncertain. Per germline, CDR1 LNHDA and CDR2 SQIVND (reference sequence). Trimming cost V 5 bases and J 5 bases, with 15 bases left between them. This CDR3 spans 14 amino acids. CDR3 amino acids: CASSPMSSDETQYF. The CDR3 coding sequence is TGTGCCAGTAGTCCAATGTCCAGCGACGAGACCCAGTACTTC. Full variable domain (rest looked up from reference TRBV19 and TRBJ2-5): DGGITQSPKYLFRKEGQNVTLSCEQNLNHDAMYWYRQDPGQGLRLIYYSQIVNDFQKGDIAEGYSVSREKKESFPLTVTSAQKNPTAFYLCASSPMSSDETQYFGPGTRLLVL.

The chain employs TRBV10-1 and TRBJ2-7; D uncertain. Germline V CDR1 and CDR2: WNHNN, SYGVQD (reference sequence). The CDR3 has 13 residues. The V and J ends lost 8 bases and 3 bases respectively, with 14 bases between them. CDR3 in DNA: TGCGCCAGCTTACGACGTCGAGGCTACGAGCAGTACGTC. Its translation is CASLRRRGYEQYV.

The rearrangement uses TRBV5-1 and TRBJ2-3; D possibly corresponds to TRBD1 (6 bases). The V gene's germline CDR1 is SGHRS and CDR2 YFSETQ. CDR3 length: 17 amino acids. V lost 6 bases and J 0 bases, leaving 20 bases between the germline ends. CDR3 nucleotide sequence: TGCGCCAGCAAGACAGGACTGTTAACCTCTAGCACAGATACGCAGTATTTT. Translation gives CASKTGLLTSSTDTQYF.

This CDR3 reads CASSLGHSNEKLFF. The CDR3 DNA reads TGTGCCAGCAGCTTGGGACACTCTAATGAAAAACTGTTTTTT. The J gene is TRBJ1-4, the V gene TRBV11-2; the D gene is possibly TRBD1 (6 bases). Trimming left V 3 bases short and J 3 bases short, with 8 bases between. Germline CDR1 is SGHAT and CDR2 is FQNNGV. The CDR3 runs 14 residues.

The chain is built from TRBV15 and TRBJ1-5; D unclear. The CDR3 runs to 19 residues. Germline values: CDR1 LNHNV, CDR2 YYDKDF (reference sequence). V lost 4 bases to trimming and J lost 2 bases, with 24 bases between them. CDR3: CATSKERPVLFAGNQPQHF. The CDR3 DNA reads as TGTGCCACCAGCAAAGAACGCCCCGTTTTATTCGCGGGCAATCAGCCCCAGCATTTT.